The 12 T cell receptor beta chains listed next were all sequenced from one sample in a study of control samples from healthy donors and cancer patients. Data came from immunoSEQ multiplex PCR; TCRdb stores just in-frame clones and leaves some out. Altogether 30,000 or so clones are present, approximately 94% being singletons, with the ten largest covering about 7%. The sequenced sample was blood. The receptors were gathered from a man aged 60 to 69 in good health.

This clone was counted once. Other DNA sequences within the sample encode an identical CDR3. This rearrangement joins TRBV24-1 to TRBJ1-2; D remains unclear. The CDR3 is 14 amino acids. Trimming stripped 3 bases from V and 4 bases from J, with 11 bases between. Germline CDR1 KGHDR, CDR2 SFDVKD. CDR3 in amino acids: CATSDGGSIYGYTF. For the CDR3, the DNA is TGTGCCACCAGTGATGGAGGGTCCATCTATGGCTACACCTTC.

The rearrangement joins TRBV7-2 to TRBJ1-1; D is perhaps TRBD1 (6 bases). V lost 4 bases to trimming and J lost 0 bases, with 9 bases between them. The germline V gene encodes CDR1 SGHTA and CDR2 FQGNSA. The CDR3 loop spans 14 amino acids. CDR3 protein: CASSSGQLNTEAFF. The CDR3, as DNA: TGTGCCAGCAGCTCCGGACAGCTGAACACTGAAGCTTTCTTT.

The chain combines TRBV4-1 with TRBJ2-6; weak D call: TRBD2 (5 bases). CDR3 size: 19 residues. Germline CDR1 and CDR2: MGHRA and YSYEKL. V was trimmed by 0 bases and J by 0 bases, leaving 15 bases between them. Here the CDR3 reads CASSQETIERNSGANVLTF. The CDR3 DNA reads TGCGCCAGCAGCCAAGAAACGATAGAGCGGAACTCTGGGGCCAACGTCCTGACTTTC.

V and J are TRBV24-1 and TRBJ2-3, with D possibly being TRBD1 (6 bases). The germline V gene encodes CDR1 KGHDR and CDR2 SFDVKD. V was cut by 7 bases and J by 1 base, with 11 bases left in between. The CDR3 covers 14 residues. The CDR3 bases are TGTGCCACCAGGGGACACAGGGGCACAGATACGCAGTATTTT. It encodes CATRGHRGTDTQYF.

V gene TRBV20-1 combines with J gene TRBJ2-3; D might be TRBD1 or TRBD2, each matching 5 bases. The CDR3 is made up of 10 amino acids. The germline V gene encodes CDR1 DFQATT and CDR2 SNEGSKA (reference sequence). The CDR3 coding sequence is TGCAGCCTGGGGGTAGATACGCAGTATTTT. Translation: CSLGVDTQYF.

The chain uses TRBV5-6 and TRBJ2-5; D perhaps matches TRBD2 (6 bases). Germline-derived CDR1 and CDR2 are SGHDT and YYEEEE. The CDR3 totals 13 residues. V lost 1 base to trimming and J lost 9 bases, with 13 bases between them. The CDR3 protein is CASSLWAGNAQYF. The CDR3 coding sequence is TGTGCCAGCAGCTTGTGGGCGGGGAACGCCCAGTACTTC. Combining the CDR3 with reference TRBV5-6 and TRBJ2-5 gives the whole variable domain DAGVTQSPTHLIKTRGQQVTLRCSPKSGHDTVSWYQQALGQGPQFIFQYYEEEERQRGNFPDRFSGHQFPNYSSELNVNALLLGDSALYLCASSLWAGNAQYFGPGTRLLVL.

The chain has TRBV4-3 and TRBJ2-2, with D unclear. The CDR3 sequence is 14 residues long. Germline CDR1 and CDR2: LGHNA and YSLEER. Trimming took 8 bases from V and 1 from J, leaving 11 bases between them. Written as DNA, the CDR3 is TGCGCCAGCGGGCCTGGGCTGAACACCGGGGAGCTGTTTTTT. Translation: CASGPGLNTGELFF.

V is TRBV7-2 and J is TRBJ1-3, with no clear D. The germline V gene encodes CDR1 SGHTA and CDR2 FQGNSA. The ends were cut back, 2 bases at V and 2 bases at J, with 4 bases in the middle. This CDR3 has 13 residues. This chain's CDR3 is CASSLMTGNTIYF. CDR3 bases: TGTGCCAGCAGCTTAATGACTGGAAACACCATATATTTT.

The chain employs TRBV10-3 and TRBJ1-6, with D tentatively TRBD1 (6 bases). The CDR3 runs 13 residues. V lost 3 bases, J lost 9 bases, and 9 bases lay in between. Germline-derived CDR1 and CDR2 are ENHRY and SYGVKD. CDR3 coding DNA: TGTGCCATCAGTGAAGGACAGTTTTCACCCCTCCACTTT. Amino acid sequence: CAISEGQFSPLHF.

The V call is TRBV5-4, the J call TRBJ2-1; possibly TRBD2 for D (7 bases). V lost 4 bases to trimming and J lost 5 bases, with 13 bases between them. The germline V gene encodes CDR1 SGHNT and CDR2 YYREEE (reference sequence). There are 14 residues in the CDR3. In DNA form, the CDR3 reads TGTGCCAGCAGCATGGGGGGGCTTAACAATGAGCAGTTCTTC. Its translation is CASSMGGLNNEQFF.

The rearrangement joins TRBV29-1 to TRBJ2-2; no reliable D call. Trimming pared 6 bases from V and 2 bases from J, leaving 13 bases between. Germline V gene data show CDR1 as SQVTM and CDR2 as ANQGSEA. The CDR3 loop spans 14 amino acids. The CDR3 region has the DNA TGCAGCGTCCCCGTTAAGGGAAACACCGGGGAGCTGTTTTTT. Protein product: CSVPVKGNTGELFF.

The chain links TRBV11-2 to TRBJ1-2; 7 bases align to TRBD1. Germline CDR1 and CDR2: SGHAT and FQNNGV. CDR3 length: 18 residues. After removal of 2 bases from V and 0 bases from J, the junction contained 12 bases not matched to a gene. The CDR3 sequence: CASSLIVRGQITNYGYTF. CDR3 bases: TGTGCCAGCAGCTTAATCGTCCGGGGACAGATTACTAACTATGGCTACACCTTC. Filled out from reference TRBV11-2 and TRBJ1-2, the complete variable domain reads EAGVAQSPRYKIIEKRQSVAFWCNPISGHATLYWYQQILGQGPKLLIQFQNNGVVDDSQLPKDRFSAERLKGVDSTLKIQPAKLEDSAVYLCASSLIVRGQITNYGYTFGSGTRLTVV.